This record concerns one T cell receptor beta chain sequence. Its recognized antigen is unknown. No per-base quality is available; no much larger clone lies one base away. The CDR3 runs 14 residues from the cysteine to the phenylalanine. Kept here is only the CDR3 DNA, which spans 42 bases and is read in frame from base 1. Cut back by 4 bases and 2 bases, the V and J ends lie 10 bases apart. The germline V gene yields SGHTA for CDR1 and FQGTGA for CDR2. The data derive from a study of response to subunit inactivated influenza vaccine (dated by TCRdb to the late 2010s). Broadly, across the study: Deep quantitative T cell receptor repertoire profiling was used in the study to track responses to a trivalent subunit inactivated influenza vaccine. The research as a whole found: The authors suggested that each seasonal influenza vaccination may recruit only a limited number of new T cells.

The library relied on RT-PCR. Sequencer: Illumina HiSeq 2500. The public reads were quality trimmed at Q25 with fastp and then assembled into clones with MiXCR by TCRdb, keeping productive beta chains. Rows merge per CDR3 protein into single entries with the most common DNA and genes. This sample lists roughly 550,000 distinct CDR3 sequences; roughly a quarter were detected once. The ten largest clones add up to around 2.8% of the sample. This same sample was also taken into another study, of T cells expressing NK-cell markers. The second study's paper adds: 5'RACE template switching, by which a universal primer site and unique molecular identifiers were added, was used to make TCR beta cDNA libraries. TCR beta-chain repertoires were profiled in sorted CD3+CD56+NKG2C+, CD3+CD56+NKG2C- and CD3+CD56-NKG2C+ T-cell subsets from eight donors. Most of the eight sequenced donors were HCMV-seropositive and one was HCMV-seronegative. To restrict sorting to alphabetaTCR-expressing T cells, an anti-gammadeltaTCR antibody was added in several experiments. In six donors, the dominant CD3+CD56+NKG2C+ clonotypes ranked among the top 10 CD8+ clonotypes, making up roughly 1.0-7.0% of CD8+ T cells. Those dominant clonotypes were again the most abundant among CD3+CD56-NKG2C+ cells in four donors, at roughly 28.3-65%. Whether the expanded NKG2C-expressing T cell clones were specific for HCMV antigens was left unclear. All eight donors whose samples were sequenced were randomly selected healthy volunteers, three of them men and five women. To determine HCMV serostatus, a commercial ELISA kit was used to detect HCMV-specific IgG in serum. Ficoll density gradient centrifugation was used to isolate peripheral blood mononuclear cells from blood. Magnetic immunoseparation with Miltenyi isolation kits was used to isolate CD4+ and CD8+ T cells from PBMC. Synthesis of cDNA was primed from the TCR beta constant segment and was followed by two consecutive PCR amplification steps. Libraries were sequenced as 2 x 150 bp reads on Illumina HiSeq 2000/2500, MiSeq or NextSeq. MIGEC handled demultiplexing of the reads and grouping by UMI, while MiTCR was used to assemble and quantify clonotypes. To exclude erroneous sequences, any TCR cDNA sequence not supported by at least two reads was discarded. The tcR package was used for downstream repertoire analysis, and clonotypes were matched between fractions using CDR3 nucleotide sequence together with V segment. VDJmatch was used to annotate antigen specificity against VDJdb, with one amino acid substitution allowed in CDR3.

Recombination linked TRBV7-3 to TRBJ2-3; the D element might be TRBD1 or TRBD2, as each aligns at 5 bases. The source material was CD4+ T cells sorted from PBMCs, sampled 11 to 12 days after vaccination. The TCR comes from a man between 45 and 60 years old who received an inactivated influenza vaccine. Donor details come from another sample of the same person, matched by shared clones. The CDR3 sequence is CASSSGRLTDTQYF. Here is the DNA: TGTGCCAGCAGCTCGGGGCGGCTCACAGATACGCAGTATTTT.